A single sample gave rise to the 27 T cell receptor beta chains below, sequenced in a study of blood T cells in healthy people across ages. The authors ran a second PCR of about 7 to 12 cycles using a sample-barcoded 5' primer and a J-beta primer mix. MiXCR, applied by TCRdb to the 5' RACE reads, yields one record per CDR3 protein. The sample holds more than 900,000 distinct CDR3 sequences, less than 25% seen once. These data were likewise used in another study, on T cells of mothers and their children.

The specimen was blood. These receptors all stem from a girl aged 2-10 years in good health.

This clonotype appeared a few times. V usage is TRBV20-1 and J usage is TRBJ2-5; 7 positions agree with TRBD2. The CDR3 covers 15 residues. The V segment lost 0 bases and the J segment 5 bases; nucleotides outside the gene matches: 9. Germline CDR1 reads DFQATT; CDR2 reads SNEGSKA (reference sequence). The CDR3 region has the DNA TGCAGTGCTAGAGATGGGCGGGAGACTTCCGAGACCCAGTACTTC. Its translation: CSARDGRETSETQYF.

The chain couples TRBV12-3 or TRBV12-4 to TRBJ2-5; D is perhaps TRBD1 or TRBD2 (5 bases each). The DNA end is a closer match to TRBJ2-1, so the J assignment may be wrong. The CDR3 spans 13 residues. CDR3 protein: CASSRSWGIQQFF. CDR3 nucleotides: TGTGCCAGCAGCCGATCCTGGGGGATCCAGCAGTTCTTC.

This clonotype has a handful of counts. The V and J genes are TRBV7-3 and TRBJ2-2; 10 nucleotides line up with TRBD1. CDR3 length equals 16 residues. CDR1 is SGHTA and CDR2 is FQGTGA in the germline V gene. Losses at the gene ends were 2 bases for V and 4 bases for J; bases not matched to a gene: 4. For the CDR3, the DNA is TGTGCCAGCAGCTTACCCGGGACAGGGGTCACCGGGGAGCTGTTTTTT. Translating it yields CASSLPGTGVTGELFF.

This clonotype was counted a few times. The J gene is TRBJ2-1, the V gene TRBV5-1; the match to TRBD1 covers 8 bases. Germline V CDR1 and CDR2: SGHRS, YFSETQ. The CDR3 runs 14 residues. V gave up 4 bases and J gave up 9 bases; unmatched junction bases: 9. DNA of the CDR3: TGCGCCAGCAGCGAGACAGGGGAGAGCAGTGAGCAGTTCTTC. Translated: CASSETGESSEQFF.

V gene TRBV7-3 combines with J gene TRBJ2-5; 8 bases match TRBD1. This CDR3 has 15 residues. Trimming took 5 bases from V and 4 from J; bases not matched to a gene: 9. Per the germline V gene, CDR1 is SGHTA and CDR2 is FQGTGA. DNA for the CDR3: TGTGCCAGCAGCCCCTTGACAGGGGTGGGAGAGACCCAGTACTTC. Its protein is CASSPLTGVGETQYF.

This clonotype was picked up many times. The chain joins TRBV27 to TRBJ2-1; D unclear. Germline values: CDR1 MNHEY, CDR2 SMNVEV (reference sequence). This CDR3 is built from 11 residues. Deletions cut 4 bases from V and 9 bases from J, with 7 bases between. The CDR3 here is CASSSLGEQFF. The CDR3 bases are TGTGCCAGCAGTTCCCTGGGTGAGCAGTTCTTC.

CDR3 region: CASSSVRSSYEQYF. The DNA of the CDR3 is TGTGCCAGCAGCTCGGTGAGGAGCTCCTACGAGCAGTACTTC. The chain employs TRBV5-5 and TRBJ2-7; D gene unclear. Germline CDR1 reads SGHKS; CDR2 reads YYEKEE (reference sequence). The CDR3 length is 14 residues. The V end lost 3 bases, the J end lost 0 bases, and 10 bases lay between the germline ends.

The table lists this clonotype with a few counts. The chain is built from TRBV10-3 and TRBJ2-3, with D possibly TRBD1 on 5 matching bases. The CDR3 length is 10 residues. V was pared by 9 bases and J by 7 bases, with 8 bases between. Germline CDR1 is ENHRY and CDR2 is SYGVKD. Written as DNA, the CDR3 is TGTGCCATGGGGCTCAATACGCAGTATTTT. Translated: CAMGLNTQYF.

This clonotype has a handful of counts. This chain connects TRBV7-9 to TRBJ1-2; D not resolved. Germline CDR1 SEHNR, CDR2 FQNEAQ (reference sequence). The CDR3 is made up of 15 amino acids. Between the trimmed V and J ends, which lost 7 bases and 1 base, there was a span of 16 bases. As DNA, the CDR3 is TGTGCCAGCACCCGGCGGAGGCGCCTTAACTATGGCTACACCTTC. The encoded protein is CASTRRRRLNYGYTF.

This clonotype was counted only a few times. This rearrangement joins TRBV20-1 to TRBJ2-4; 9 bases match TRBD2. V lost 3 bases and J lost 1; bases outside the gene matches: 16. The germline CDR1 and CDR2 sequences are DFQATT and SNEGSKA (reference sequence). The CDR3 loop spans 19 amino acids. CDR3 in amino acids: CSASFRLAGVLLAKNIQYF. In nucleotides, the CDR3 is TGCAGTGCTAGTTTCCGGTTAGCGGGAGTCCTTTTGGCCAAAAACATTCAGTACTTC.

The chain combines TRBV10-3 with TRBJ2-4, with D possibly TRBD1 on 6 matching bases. There are 14 residues in the CDR3. V lost 4 bases to trimming and J lost 6 bases, with 13 bases between them. Germline assignment: CDR1 ENHRY and CDR2 SYGVKD. CDR3 region: CAISGGQGLNIQYF. CDR3 nucleotides: TGTGCCATCAGTGGAGGCCAGGGGTTAAACATTCAGTACTTC.

The chain links TRBV10-2 to TRBJ2-5; D assignment may be TRBD1 or TRBD2 (5 bases each). The CDR3 consists of 17 residues. Per the germline V gene, CDR1 is WSHSY and CDR2 is SAAADI. V was cut by 5 bases and J by 4 bases, with 23 bases left in between. The CDR3 region is CASSHRDVQLWGETQYF. CDR3 sequence (DNA): TGCGCCAGCAGTCACCGGGACGTCCAACTTTGGGGAGAGACCCAGTACTTC.

The chain links TRBV10-3 to TRBJ2-2, with 8 bases lining up with TRBD2. V gave up 4 bases and J gave up 4 bases; unmatched junction bases: 5. The CDR3 is 15 amino acids. The germline V gene has CDR1 ENHRY and CDR2 SYGVKD. The CDR3: CAISVPGGRTGELFF. The CDR3 DNA sequence: TGTGCCATCAGTGTTCCGGGAGGGCGCACCGGGGAGCTGTTTTTT.

This clonotype was seen a handful of times. The rearrangement joins TRBV20-1 to TRBJ1-2; D ambiguous. Trimming removed 4 bases from V and 6 bases from J, with 18 bases in between. Germline-derived CDR1 and CDR2 are DFQATT and SNEGSKA (reference sequence). The CDR3 covers 14 residues. CDR3 bases: TGCAGTGCTACCAACCCCCGGATTCTCGATGGCTACACCTTC. Translation gives CSATNPRILDGYTF.

This chain connects TRBV29-1 to TRBJ2-7; D might be TRBD1 (5 bases). The J call may be wrong; the DNA end is better matched by TRBJ2-5. This CDR3 is 12 amino acids long. Germline V gene sequence: CDR1 SQVTM, CDR2 ANQGSEA. The CDR3 nucleotides are TGCAGCGTGGCAGGGCATAAAGAGACCCAGTACTTC. Translating gives CSVAGHKETQYF.

V gene TRBV9 combines with J gene TRBJ1-2, with D hard to call. Germline V gene lookup returns CDR1 SGDLS and CDR2 YYNGEE. The length of the CDR3 is 14 residues. V was clipped by 0 bases and J by 4 bases, with 10 bases between them. The CDR3 DNA reads TGTGCCAGCAGCGTAGGCTCAGATTCCTATGGCTACACCTTC. It yields the protein CASSVGSDSYGYTF.

Only a few counts were recorded for this clonotype. The chain uses TRBV29-1 and TRBJ2-5; D may be TRBD1 or TRBD2 (5 bases each). The CDR3 has 14 amino acids. The V gene lost 3 bases and the J gene lost 5 bases, with 16 bases spanning the gap. In germline, CDR1 is SQVTM, CDR2 ANQGSEA. Here the CDR3 reads CSVDRSAGTETQYF. The CDR3 bases are TGCAGCGTTGATCGATCTGCAGGGACGGAGACCCAGTACTTC.

About this clonotype: This CDR3 fails to terminate in the conserved phenylalanine or tryptophan, so it likely reflects a read error. The V and J genes are TRBV12-5 and TRBJ2-4; D remains ambiguous. Germline V lookup: CDR1 LGHNT, CDR2 FRNRAP. The CDR3 is 13 amino acids. Trimming left V 0 bases short and J 8 bases short, with 8 bases between. In DNA, the CDR3 is TGTGCTAGTGGTTTGGTTCTAGATGACATTCAGTACTCC. Amino acids: CASGLVLDDIQYS.

This clonotype was seen only a few times. The V gene is TRBV20-1, the J gene TRBJ1-4, with D unclear. The germline V gene has CDR1 DFQATT and CDR2 SNEGSKA (reference sequence). The CDR3 length is 13 residues. With 0 bases removed from V and 8 bases from J, the gap between germline ends came to 10 bases. CDR3: CSAREGAVEKLFF. As DNA, the CDR3 is TGCAGTGCTAGAGAAGGCGCGGTGGAAAAACTGTTTTTT.

The J gene is TRBJ1-2, the V gene TRBV7-2; unclear D gene. Trimming cost V 8 bases and J 6 bases, with 13 bases left between them. Germline V gene sequence: CDR1 SGHTA, CDR2 FQGNSA. The CDR3 is made up of 12 amino acids. The CDR3 nucleotides are TGTGCCAGCTCCTCCCTACGCGATGGCTACACCTTC. Its translation: CASSSLRDGYTF.

The chain's CDR3 is CSVGGAGVNGYTF. CDR3 nucleotides: TGCAGCGTTGGTGGGGCAGGGGTGAATGGCTACACCTTC. This chain connects TRBV29-1 to TRBJ1-2; D possibly corresponds to TRBD1 (6 bases). The CDR3 covers 13 residues. V lost 4 bases to trimming and J lost 6 bases, with 15 bases between them. CDR1 and CDR2 from the germline V gene are SQVTM and ANQGSEA.

CDR3 coding DNA: TGTGCCAGCAGTTTAGCCCGGGACAGGGCGATCTACGAGCAGTACTTC. Residues: CASSLARDRAIYEQYF. The chain uses TRBV28 and TRBJ2-7; 9 bases align to TRBD1. The germline V gene encodes CDR1 MDHEN and CDR2 SYDVKM. The ends lost 2 bases at V and 3 bases at J; junction bases unmatched: 8. CDR3 length: 16 amino acids.

In this sample, this clonotype turned up a few times. The chain couples TRBV6-6 to TRBJ1-4; D is uncertain. The CDR3 runs 15 residues. CDR1 and CDR2 (germline): MNHNY, SVGAGI (reference sequence). V was pared by 6 bases and J by 8 bases, with 19 bases between. The CDR3 nucleotides are TGTGCCAGCAGACAACCGGGCCGACTACTGGAAAAACTGTTTTTT. This translates into CASRQPGRLLEKLFF.

In DNA, the CDR3 is TGCGCCAGCAGCTTCTCTTCGGGTGGGAACACTGAAGCTTTCTTT. Its protein is CASSFSSGGNTEAFF. This sequence joins TRBV5-1 and TRBJ1-1; D is undetermined. Germline CDR1 SGHRS, CDR2 YFSETQ. With 2 bases removed from V and 1 base from J, the gap between germline ends came to 12 bases. The CDR3 loop spans 15 amino acids.

This clonotype was seen a handful of times. The V and J genes are TRBV29-1 and TRBJ1-3, with TRBD1 as a possible D gene (5 bases). Germline V lookup: CDR1 SQVTM, CDR2 ANQGSEA. The CDR3 extends over 11 amino acids. The V end lost 6 bases, the J end lost 4 bases, and 7 bases lay between the germline ends. The CDR3 DNA reads as TGCAGCGTGGGGGAGGGAAACACCATATATTTT. Translating gives CSVGEGNTIYF.

This clonotype was seen many times. The chain recombines TRBV2 with TRBJ2-7; the D gene is possibly TRBD2 (7 bases). This CDR3 comprises 16 residues. The germline V gene encodes CDR1 SNHLY and CDR2 FYNNEI. V was clipped by 3 bases and J by 1 base, with 16 bases between them. In DNA, the CDR3 is TGTGCCAGCAGTGACCCGGCACAGGGAGGGTCCTACGAGCAGTACTTC. Amino acid sequence: CASSDPAQGGSYEQYF.

This clonotype was seen a handful of times. The gene calls are TRBV6-5 and TRBJ2-3; 13 nucleotides match TRBD2. Germline V gene lookup returns CDR1 MNHEY and CDR2 SVGAGI. CDR3 length equals 17 residues. Losses at the gene ends were 0 bases for V and 5 bases for J; bases not matched to a gene: 5. CDR3 nucleotide sequence: TGTGCCAGCAGTTACTCTGGACTAGCGGGAGTCCAAGATACGCAGTATTTT. Translated, it gives CASSYSGLAGVQDTQYF.